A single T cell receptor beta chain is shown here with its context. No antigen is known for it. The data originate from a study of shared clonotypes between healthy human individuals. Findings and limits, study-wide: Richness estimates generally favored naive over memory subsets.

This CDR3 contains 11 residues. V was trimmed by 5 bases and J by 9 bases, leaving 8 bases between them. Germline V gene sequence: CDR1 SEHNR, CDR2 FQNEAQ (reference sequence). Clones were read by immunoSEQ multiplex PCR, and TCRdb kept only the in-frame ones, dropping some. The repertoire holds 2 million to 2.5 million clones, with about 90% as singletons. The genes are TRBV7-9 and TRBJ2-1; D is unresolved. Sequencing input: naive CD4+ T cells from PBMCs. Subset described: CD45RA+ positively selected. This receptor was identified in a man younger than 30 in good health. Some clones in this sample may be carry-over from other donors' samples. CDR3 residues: CASSPSGEQFF. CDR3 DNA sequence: TGTGCCAGCAGCCCTAGTGGTGAGCAGTTCTTC.